This T cell receptor beta chain was captured by sequencing in a study of cytomegalovirus exposure and HLA in healthy donors. Amplification used 60 Vbeta primers and 13 Jbeta primers. Under the authors' procedure: Later, tens of millions of unique TCR beta chains were counted in an analysis, and roughly 11 million of them were shared. TCRdb keeps only in-frame clones here, not all; method: immunoSEQ multiplex PCR. V and J calls and clone size are as listed in that table; D and trimming were resolved from the DNA. This repertoire shows about 160,000 clones, over 70% found once; its top ten account for 2.5% to 3.5%. This clone was counted many times. Its antigen is still unknown. Broader study findings: Several V segments, TRBV6-2 and TRBV6-3 among them, could not be told apart and were dropped. It was likely that a cluster of highly shared sequence variants was a sequencing artifact.

The CDR3 spans 13 residues. V lost 2 bases to trimming and J lost 7 bases; unmatched junction nucleotides: 5. Germline loops: CDR1 MNHEY, CDR2 SVGAGI. The clonotype originates from a woman between 50 and 59 years old in good health and CMV-seropositive. The sample consisted of PBMCs. The chain is built from TRBV6-5 and TRBJ2-7; 7 bases map to TRBD1. Here the CDR3 DNA reads TGTGCCAGCAGTTACGGAAACAGGGGAGAGCAGTACTTC. It is translated as CASSYGNRGEQYF.